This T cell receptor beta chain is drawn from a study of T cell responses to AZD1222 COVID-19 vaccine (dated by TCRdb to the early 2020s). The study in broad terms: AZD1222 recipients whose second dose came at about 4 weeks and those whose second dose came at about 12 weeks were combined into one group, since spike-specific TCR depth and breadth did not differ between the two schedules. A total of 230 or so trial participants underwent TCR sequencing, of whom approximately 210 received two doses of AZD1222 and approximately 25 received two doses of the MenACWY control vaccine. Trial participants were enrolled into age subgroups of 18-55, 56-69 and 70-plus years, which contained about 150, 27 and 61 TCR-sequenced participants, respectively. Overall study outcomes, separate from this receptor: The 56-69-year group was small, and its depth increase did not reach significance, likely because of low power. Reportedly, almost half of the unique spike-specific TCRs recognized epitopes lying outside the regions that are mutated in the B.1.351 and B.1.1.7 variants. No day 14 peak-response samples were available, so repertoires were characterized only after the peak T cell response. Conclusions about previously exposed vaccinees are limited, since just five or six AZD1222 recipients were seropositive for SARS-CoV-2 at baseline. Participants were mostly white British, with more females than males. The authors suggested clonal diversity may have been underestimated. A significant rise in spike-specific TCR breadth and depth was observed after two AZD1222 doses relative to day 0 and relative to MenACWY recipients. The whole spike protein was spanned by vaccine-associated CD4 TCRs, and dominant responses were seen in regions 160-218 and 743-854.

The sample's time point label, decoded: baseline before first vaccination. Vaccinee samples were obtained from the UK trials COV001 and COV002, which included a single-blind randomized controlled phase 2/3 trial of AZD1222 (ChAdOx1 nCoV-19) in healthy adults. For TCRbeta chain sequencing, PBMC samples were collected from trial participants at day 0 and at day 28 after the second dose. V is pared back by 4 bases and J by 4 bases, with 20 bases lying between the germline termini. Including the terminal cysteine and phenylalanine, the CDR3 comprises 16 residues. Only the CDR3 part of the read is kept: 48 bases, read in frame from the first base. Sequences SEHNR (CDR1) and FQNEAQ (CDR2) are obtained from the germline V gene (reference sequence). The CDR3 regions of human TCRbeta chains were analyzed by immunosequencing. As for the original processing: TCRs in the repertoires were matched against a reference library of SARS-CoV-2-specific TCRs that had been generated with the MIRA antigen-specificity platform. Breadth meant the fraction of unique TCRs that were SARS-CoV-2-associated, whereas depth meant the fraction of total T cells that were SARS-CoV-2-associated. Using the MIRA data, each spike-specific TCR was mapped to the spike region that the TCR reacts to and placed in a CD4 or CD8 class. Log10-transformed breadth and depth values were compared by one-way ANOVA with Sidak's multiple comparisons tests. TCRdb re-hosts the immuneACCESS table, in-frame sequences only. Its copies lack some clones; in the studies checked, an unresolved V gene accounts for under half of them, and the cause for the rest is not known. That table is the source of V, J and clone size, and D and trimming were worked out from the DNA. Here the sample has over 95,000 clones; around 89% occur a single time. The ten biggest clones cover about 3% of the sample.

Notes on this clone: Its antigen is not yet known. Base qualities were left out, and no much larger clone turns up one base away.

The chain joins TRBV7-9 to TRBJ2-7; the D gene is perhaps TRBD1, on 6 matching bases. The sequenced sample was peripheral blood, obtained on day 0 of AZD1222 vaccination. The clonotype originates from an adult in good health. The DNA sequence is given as TGTGCCAGCAGCTATTCCTTGGGACAACCGGAGTACGAGCAGTACTTC. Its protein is CASSYSLGQPEYEQYF. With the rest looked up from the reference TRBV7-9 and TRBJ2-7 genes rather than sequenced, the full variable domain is DTGVSQNPRHKITKRGQNVTFRCDPISEHNRLYWYRQTLGQGPEFLTYFQNEAQLEKSRLLSDRFSAERPKGSFSTLEIQRTEQGDSAMYLCASSYSLGQPEYEQYFGPGTRLTVT.